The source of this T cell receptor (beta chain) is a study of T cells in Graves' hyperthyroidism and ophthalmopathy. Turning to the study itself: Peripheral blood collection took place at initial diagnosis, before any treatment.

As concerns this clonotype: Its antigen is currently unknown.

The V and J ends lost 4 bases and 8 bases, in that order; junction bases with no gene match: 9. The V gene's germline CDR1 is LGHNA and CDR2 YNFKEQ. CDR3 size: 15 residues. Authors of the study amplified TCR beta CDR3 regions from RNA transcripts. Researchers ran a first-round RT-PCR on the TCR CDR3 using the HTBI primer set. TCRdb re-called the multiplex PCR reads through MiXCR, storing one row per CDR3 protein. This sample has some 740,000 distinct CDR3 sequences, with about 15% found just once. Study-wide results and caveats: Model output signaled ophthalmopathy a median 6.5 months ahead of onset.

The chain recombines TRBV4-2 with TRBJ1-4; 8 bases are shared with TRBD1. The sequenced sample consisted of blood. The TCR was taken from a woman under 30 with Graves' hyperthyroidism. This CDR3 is CASSPKGQEEEKLFF. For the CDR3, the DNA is TGTGCCAGCAGCCCCAAGGGACAGGAAGAAGAAAAACTGTTTTTT.